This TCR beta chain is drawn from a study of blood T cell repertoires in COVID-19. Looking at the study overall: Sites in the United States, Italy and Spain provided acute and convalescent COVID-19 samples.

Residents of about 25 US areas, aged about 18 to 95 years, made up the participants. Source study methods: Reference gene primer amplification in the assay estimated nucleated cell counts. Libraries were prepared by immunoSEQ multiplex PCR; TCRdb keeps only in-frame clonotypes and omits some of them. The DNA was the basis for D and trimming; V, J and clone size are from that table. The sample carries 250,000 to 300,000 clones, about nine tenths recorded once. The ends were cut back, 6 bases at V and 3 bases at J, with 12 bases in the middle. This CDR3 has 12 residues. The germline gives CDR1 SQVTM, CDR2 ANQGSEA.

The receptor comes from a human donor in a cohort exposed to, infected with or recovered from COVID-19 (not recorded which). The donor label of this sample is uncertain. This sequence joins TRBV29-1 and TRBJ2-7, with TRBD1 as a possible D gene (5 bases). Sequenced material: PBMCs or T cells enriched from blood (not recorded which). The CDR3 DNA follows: TGCAGCGTAACCCAGCAGGGCTACGAGCAGTACTTC. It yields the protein CSVTQQGYEQYF.